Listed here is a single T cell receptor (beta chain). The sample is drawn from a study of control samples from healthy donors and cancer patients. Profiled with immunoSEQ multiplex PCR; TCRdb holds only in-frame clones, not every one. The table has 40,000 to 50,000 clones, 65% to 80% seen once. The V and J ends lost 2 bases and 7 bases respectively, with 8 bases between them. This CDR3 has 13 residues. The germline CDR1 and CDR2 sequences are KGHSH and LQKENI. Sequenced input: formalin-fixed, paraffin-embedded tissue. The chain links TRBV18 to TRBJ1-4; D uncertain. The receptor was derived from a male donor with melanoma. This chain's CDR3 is CASSPALGEKLFF. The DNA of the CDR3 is TGTGCCAGCTCACCAGCCCTTGGTGAAAAACTGTTTTTT.